The clone carrying this T cell receptor beta chain was observed a handful of times. From germline, CDR1 is SEHNR and CDR2 FQNEAQ (reference sequence). With V trimmed by 7 bases and J by 3 bases, 20 bases remained unmatched. The CDR3 has 19 residues. Original processing methods: Estimation of nucleated cell counts was performed using reference gene primer amplification. TCRdb's table, derived via immunoSEQ multiplex PCR, lists solely in-frame clones and lacks some. V and J calls and clone size come straight from that table; D and trimming were deduced from the DNA. This sample has about 270,000 clones, with less than 90% found just once. These data come from a study of blood T cell repertoires in COVID-19. Study at large: Spain, Italy and the United States supplied samples that represented acute and convalescent COVID-19. PBMCs, B-cell-depleted T cells, or T cells provided the cDNA or gDNA that made up the material.

The V and J genes are TRBV7-9 and TRBJ2-5; TRBD2 matches at 10 bases. The origin of this receptor is a woman younger than 45 with COVID-19, enrolled during active disease. The source material was peripheral blood. The CDR3 loop reads CASTIGGGTSGVWEETQYF. The CDR3 bases are TGTGCCAGCACCATCGGAGGGGGTACTAGCGGGGTTTGGGAAGAGACCCAGTACTTC.